Following are 5 T cell receptor beta chains from one sample sequenced in a study of shared clonotypes between healthy human individuals. Sequenced by immunoSEQ multiplex PCR; TCRdb stores in-frame clones only, minus some. The profile shows about 870,000 clones, about 91% of them singletons. CD45RO-negative CD8 cells positively selected for CCR7 made up the naive population, which excluded terminally differentiated effector memory CD45RA+ cells. Sequencing was performed on naive CD8+ T cells sorted from blood. The receptor set was obtained from a man aged 25-40 years in good health.

The V gene is TRBV27, the J gene TRBJ1-1; weak D call: TRBD1 (5 bases). CDR3 length equals 14 residues. Germline V gives CDR1 MNHEY, CDR2 SMNVEV (reference sequence). V shed 2 bases and J shed 3 bases, with 10 bases lying between them. CDR3 sequence (DNA): TGTGCCAGCAGTTTAGGCGGGGGGTACACTGAAGCTTTCTTT. Protein product: CASSLGGGYTEAFF.

The chain couples TRBV7-2 to TRBJ2-7; 7 nucleotides agree with TRBD1. CDR3 length equals 14 residues. Trimming took 1 base from V and 2 from J; bases not matched to a gene: 2. Germline values: CDR1 SGHTA, CDR2 FQGNSA. CDR3 residues: CASSLVQGAYEQYF. CDR3 bases: TGTGCCAGCAGCTTAGTCCAGGGGGCCTACGAGCAGTACTTC. Variable domain in full (rest from reference TRBV7-2 and TRBJ2-7): GAGVSQSPSNKVTEKGKDVELRCDPISGHTALYWYRQSLGQGLEFLIYFQGNSAPDKSGLPSDRFSAERTGGSVSTLTIQRTQQEDSAVYLCASSLVQGAYEQYFGPGTRLTVT.

The chain links TRBV2 to TRBJ2-7; the D is unclear. Germline V gives CDR1 SNHLY, CDR2 FYNNEI. CDR3 size: 15 residues. V dropped 3 bases and J dropped 0 bases, with 12 bases sitting between them. CDR3 sequence: CASSDFFPSSYEQYF. The CDR3 bases are TGTGCCAGCAGTGATTTCTTTCCCAGCTCCTACGAGCAGTACTTC.

The chain recombines TRBV30 with TRBJ2-1; D is possibly TRBD1 (5 bases). The length of the CDR3 is 14 residues. Trimming cost V 4 bases and J 4 bases, with 14 bases left between them. The V gene's germline CDR1 is GTSNPN and CDR2 SVGIG (reference sequence). The DNA of the CDR3 is TGTGCCTGGACCCGTGGCCAGGGATACAATGAGCAGTTCTTC. Protein sequence: CAWTRGQGYNEQFF.

This clone was recorded only once. CDR3 loop: CASSPYSTYEQYF. The CDR3 bases are TGTGCCAGCAGCCCCTATTCCACCTACGAGCAGTACTTC. The rearrangement uses TRBV27 and TRBJ2-7, with unresolved D. CDR1 is MNHEY and CDR2 is SMNVEV in the germline V gene (reference sequence). The CDR3 length is 13 residues. V was trimmed by 6 bases and J by 2 bases, leaving 11 bases between them.